Listed here are 19 T cell receptor beta chains from one sample, sequenced in a study of CD8+ T cells in alopecia areata. RNA extraction was followed by reverse transcription into cDNA, which acted as the sequencing template. Assay used: immunoSEQ multiplex PCR; TCRdb lists only in-frame clones, some missing. The top ten hold approximately 13% of the sample, which has some 150,000 clones, about 88% seen once. Treatment here: oral pan-JAK inhibitor, 5-10 mg twice daily. This specimen consisted of CD8+ T cells sorted from blood, obtained at week 4, from a patient treated with tofacitinib. The receptors were sampled from a human donor with alopecia areata.

V gene TRBV19 combines with J gene TRBJ2-6; D is unresolved. The CDR3 totals 14 residues. Germline-derived CDR1 and CDR2 are LNHDA and SQIVND (reference sequence). V was shortened by 3 bases and J by 3 bases, with 6 bases between the two germline ends. CDR3 region: CASSISDGANVLTF. The CDR3 coding sequence is TGTGCCAGTAGTATTTCAGATGGGGCCAACGTCCTGACTTTC.

The chain couples TRBV10-3 to TRBJ2-7; no definite D call. CDR3 length equals 14 residues. Germline V gene data show CDR1 as ENHRY and CDR2 as SYGVKD. The V and J ends lost 3 bases and 1 base respectively, with 10 bases between them. The CDR3 is CAISDRSFSYEQYF. The CDR3 DNA reads as TGTGCCATCAGTGACAGGTCGTTTTCCTACGAGCAGTACTTC.

The V call is TRBV29-1, the J call TRBJ2-1; perhaps D is TRBD1 or TRBD2 (5 bases each). The CDR3 loop spans 15 amino acids. The germline gives CDR1 SQVTM, CDR2 ANQGSEA. Trimming stripped 0 bases from V and 4 bases from J, with 13 bases between. The DNA of the CDR3 is TGCAGCGTTGAAGATGAGGGGCTTCCATACAATGAGCAGTTCTTC. Its translation: CSVEDEGLPYNEQFF.

The CDR3 nucleotides are TGTGCCAGCAGCTTAAGGACAGGGTTTGATACGCAGTATTTT. Its translation: CASSLRTGFDTQYF. V and J are TRBV7-9 and TRBJ2-3; 8 bases map to TRBD1. Germline CDR1 reads SEHNR; CDR2 reads FQNEAQ (reference sequence). V shed 2 bases and J 6 bases; nucleotides not matched to a gene: 4. The CDR3 totals 14 residues. Full variable domain (rest looked up from reference TRBV7-9 and TRBJ2-3): DTGVSQNPRHKITKRGQNVTFRCDPISEHNRLYWYRQTLGQGPEFLTYFQNEAQLEKSRLLSDRFSAERPKGSFSTLEIQRTEQGDSAMYLCASSLRTGFDTQYFGPGTRLTVL.

This clone was picked up a small number of times. The rearrangement links TRBV6-1 to TRBJ2-1; tentative D call: TRBD2 (6 bases). V lost 3 bases and J lost 1, with 7 bases in between. This CDR3 contains 14 residues. Germline CDR1 is MNHNS and CDR2 is SASEGT. CDR3 nucleotide sequence: TGTGCCAGCAGTGAGAGCGGGTCCTACAATGAGCAGTTCTTC. This sequence encodes CASSESGSYNEQFF.

The chain joins TRBV13 to TRBJ2-1, with 8 positions matching TRBD2. The CDR3 totals 14 residues. The J segment lost 7 bases and the V segment lost 1 base, leaving 3 bases of the junction unmatched. Germline CDR1 reads PRHDT; CDR2 reads FYEKMQ (reference sequence). The CDR3 protein is CASSLEPSGNEQFF. DNA for the CDR3: TGTGCCAGCAGCTTAGAGCCTAGCGGGAATGAGCAGTTCTTC.

This chain joins TRBV29-1 and TRBJ2-7; no firm D call. The length of the CDR3 is 15 residues. V was shortened by 1 base and J by 2 bases, with 15 bases between the two germline ends. Looked up from germline, CDR1 is SQVTM and CDR2 is ANQGSEA. The CDR3 region has the DNA TGCAGCGTTGAAGTAGAGTCCAGCTCGGCCTACGAGCAGTACTTC. It codes for CSVEVESSSAYEQYF.

The CDR3 DNA follows: TGCAGCGCGAAAGGACTGATATCCTACGAGCAGTACTTC. This sequence encodes CSAKGLISYEQYF. The chain recombines TRBV29-1 with TRBJ2-7; D perhaps matches TRBD2 (5 bases). In germline, CDR1 is SQVTM, CDR2 ANQGSEA. V lost 7 bases and J lost 1, with 14 bases in between. CDR3 size: 13 residues.

The rearrangement joins TRBV5-4 to TRBJ1-5; D is unclear. This CDR3 is built from 14 residues. V gave up 2 bases and J gave up 0 bases, with 6 bases separating them. Germline loops: CDR1 SGHNT, CDR2 YYREEE (reference sequence). CDR3 sequence reads: CASSFLGSNQPQHF. As DNA, the CDR3 is TGTGCCAGCAGCTTTCTGGGTAGCAATCAGCCCCAGCATTTT.

CDR3 region: CASSSRTLAATQYF. For the CDR3, the DNA is TGTGCCAGCAGTTCGAGGACCCTGGCGGCTACGCAGTATTTT. The V gene is TRBV27, the J gene TRBJ2-3; D remains unclear. The CDR3 covers 14 residues. V shed 4 bases and J shed 8 bases, with 16 bases lying between them. Looked up from germline, CDR1 is MNHEY and CDR2 is SMNVEV (reference sequence).

The chain combines TRBV7-9 with TRBJ2-7; D tentatively fits TRBD1 or TRBD2 (5 bases each). V dropped 8 bases and J dropped 0 bases, with 14 bases sitting between them. In germline, CDR1 is SEHNR, CDR2 FQNEAQ (reference sequence). This CDR3 comprises 14 residues. The CDR3 spells CASAEGRDSYEQYF. The CDR3 DNA reads as TGTGCCAGCGCCGAGGGGCGCGACTCCTACGAGCAGTACTTC.

This clone was seen a handful of times. V and J are TRBV6-1 and TRBJ2-5, with 11 bases fitting TRBD2. There are 18 residues in the CDR3. Trimming cost V 0 bases and J 4 bases; bases outside gene matches: 10. The germline V gene encodes CDR1 MNHNS and CDR2 SASEGT. In DNA form, the CDR3 reads TGTGCCAGCAGTGAAGCGACTAGCGGGGCCGAGTTAGCAGAGACCCAGTACTTC. Its protein product is CASSEATSGAELAETQYF.

This chain uses TRBV6-5 with TRBJ2-2, with a tentative D call TRBD2 (6 bases). With 4 bases removed from V and 4 bases from J, the gap between germline ends came to 16 bases. Germline CDR1 reads MNHEY; CDR2 reads SVGAGI. The CDR3 covers 16 residues. The CDR3 reads CASSSRLAGFTGELFF. The CDR3 nucleotides read TGTGCCAGCAGTTCCAGATTGGCGGGGTTCACCGGGGAGCTGTTTTTT.

The V gene is TRBV5-1, the J gene TRBJ2-7; 8 nucleotides align to TRBD1. The CDR3 is 15 residues long. CDR1 and CDR2 (germline): SGHRS, YFSETQ. The trim removed 5 bases at V and 6 bases at J, leaving 13 bases unmatched. The CDR3 reads CASRTGATSYGEQYF. CDR3 nucleotide sequence: TGCGCCAGCAGGACAGGGGCGACCTCCTACGGCGAGCAGTACTTC.

This rearrangement joins TRBV19 to TRBJ2-3; the D is unclear. In germline, CDR1 is LNHDA, CDR2 SQIVND (reference sequence). The CDR3 runs to 15 residues. The V end lost 5 bases, the J end lost 2 bases, and 14 bases lay between the germline ends. CDR3 DNA: TGTGCCAGTAGTCCCTTTGTGGAGTCCACAGATACGCAGTATTTT. Its translation is CASSPFVESTDTQYF.

This chain uses TRBV10-1 with TRBJ2-7; a weak D match, TRBD1 (5 bases). Germline assignment: CDR1 WNHNN and CDR2 SYGVQD (reference sequence). The CDR3 length is 14 residues. The V gene lost 3 bases and the J gene lost 5 bases, with 14 bases spanning the gap. CDR3 residues: CASSDAAGKDEQYF. The CDR3, as DNA: TGCGCCAGCAGTGACGCCGCAGGGAAGGACGAGCAGTACTTC.

V gene TRBV2 combines with J gene TRBJ2-1, with 7 bases matching TRBD1. V shed 6 bases, J shed 4 bases, and the junction held 0 bases outside the gene matches. The CDR3 consists of 12 residues. The germline CDR1 and CDR2 sequences are SNHLY and FYNNEI. The chain's CDR3 is CASRGQYNEQFF. CDR3 in DNA: TGTGCCAGCAGGGGACAGTACAATGAGCAGTTCTTC.

This sequence joins TRBV27 and TRBJ1-1; D is uncertain. The ends were cut back, 8 bases at V and 1 base at J, with 11 bases in the middle. CDR1 and CDR2 from the germline V gene are MNHEY and SMNVEV (reference sequence). The CDR3 is 13 residues long. CDR3 amino acids: CASAVGRNTEAFF. DNA for the CDR3: TGTGCCAGCGCCGTGGGGAGGAACACTGAAGCTTTCTTT.

The gene calls are TRBV27 and TRBJ1-5; 9 bases fit TRBD1. V was clipped by 9 bases and J by 4 bases; unmatched bases: 13. Per the germline V gene, CDR1 is MNHEY and CDR2 is SMNVEV (reference sequence). This CDR3 is 16 amino acids long. This CDR3 is CASKGTGPNKNQPQHF. The DNA of the CDR3 is TGTGCCAGTAAGGGGACAGGGCCGAACAAAAATCAGCCCCAGCATTTT.